This T cell receptor (beta chain) was profiled in a study of blood T cell repertoires in COVID-19. Whole-study context: Acute-phase and convalescent COVID-19 samples originated in the United States, Italy and Spain. PBMCs, B-cell-depleted T cells, or T cells were the source of the cDNA or gDNA that made up the material.

V trimming: 2 bases; J trimming: 6 bases; junction bases outside the gene matches: 7. Per the germline V gene, CDR1 is MGHRA and CDR2 is YSYEKL. This CDR3 has 15 residues. Authors' methods: Estimated nucleated cell counts came from reference gene primer amplification. Sequencing used immunoSEQ multiplex PCR; TCRdb keeps in-frame clones, though not all of them. V and J calls and clone size are those listed in that table; D and trimming were worked out from the DNA. The profile shows about 160,000 clones, 85% to 90% of them singletons. The rearrangement uses TRBV4-1 and TRBJ1-5, with 7 bases identical to TRBD1. Sequencing input: peripheral blood. This TCR was recovered from a man aged 50 or older with active or convalescent COVID-19. The CDR3 region is CASSQTGQTSQPQHF. DNA for the CDR3: TGCGCCAGCAGCCAAACGGGACAGACGAGTCAGCCCCAGCATTTT.